The TCR beta chain described here comes from a study of OX40 agonist ivuxolimab in advanced cancers. Of note for this clone: Its target is unknown.

Profiled with immunoSEQ multiplex PCR; TCRdb holds only in-frame clones, not every one. Of tens of thousands of clones listed, over 75% were seen once; the top ten hold 0.72%. General study results and limits: At doses 0.1 to 3.0 mg/kg, CD4+ and CD8+ clones expanded. Still undetermined is the antigen specificity of the expanded peripheral T cells.

V was clipped by 0 bases and J by 1 base, with 27 bases between them. Germline lookup yields CDR1 GTSNPN and CDR2 SVGIG (reference sequence). The CDR3 covers 20 residues. This clonotype was obtained from an adult with an advanced solid tumor such as melanoma, head and neck, liver or kidney cancer. Sequencing was performed on CD4+ or CD8+ T cells sorted from blood, taken in a trial of the OX40 agonist ivuxolimab. This chain links TRBV30 with TRBJ1-1; perhaps TRBD1 as D (5 bases). The CDR3 DNA reads as TGTGCCTGGAGTGTATGGAGGGATACGGGACGGCCCTTAAAGAACACTGAAGCTTTCTTT. Protein sequence: CAWSVWRDTGRPLKNTEAFF. Based on the CDR3 plus reference TRBV30 and TRBJ1-1, the full variable domain is SQTIHQWPATLVQPVGSPLSLECTVEGTSNPNLYWYRQAAGRGLQLLFYSVGIGQISSEVPQNLSASRPQDRQFILSSKKLLLSDSGFYLCAWSVWRDTGRPLKNTEAFFGQGTRLTVV.